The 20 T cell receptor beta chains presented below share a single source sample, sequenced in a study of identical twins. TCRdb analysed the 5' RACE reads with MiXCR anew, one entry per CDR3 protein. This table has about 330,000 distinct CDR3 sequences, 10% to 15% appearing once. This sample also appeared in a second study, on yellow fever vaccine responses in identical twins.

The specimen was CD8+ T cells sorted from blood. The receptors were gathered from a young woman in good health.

CDR3 sequence (DNA): TGTGCCAGCAGCCCCGTCTCTCAACTCGGGGCGGGCACTGAAGCTTTCTTT. Its protein product is CASSPVSQLGAGTEAFF. The V and J genes are TRBV7-9 and TRBJ1-1, with D maybe TRBD1 (5 bases). The CDR3 sequence is 17 residues long. The V gene lost 5 bases and the J gene lost 4 bases, with 23 bases spanning the gap. In germline, CDR1 is SEHNR, CDR2 FQNEAQ (reference sequence).

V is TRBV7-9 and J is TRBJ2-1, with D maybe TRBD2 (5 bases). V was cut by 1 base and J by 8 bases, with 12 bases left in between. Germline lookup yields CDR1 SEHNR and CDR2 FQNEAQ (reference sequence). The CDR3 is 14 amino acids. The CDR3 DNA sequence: TGTGCCAGCAGCTTAGGGACGGAGGTGGATGAGCAGTTCTTC. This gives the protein CASSLGTEVDEQFF.

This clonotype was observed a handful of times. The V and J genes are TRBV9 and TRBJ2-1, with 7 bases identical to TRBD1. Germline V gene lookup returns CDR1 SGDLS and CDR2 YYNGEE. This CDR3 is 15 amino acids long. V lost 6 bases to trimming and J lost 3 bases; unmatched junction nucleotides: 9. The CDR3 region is CASTHDGQDYNEQFF. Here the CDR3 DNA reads TGTGCCAGCACCCATGACGGACAGGACTACAATGAGCAGTTCTTC.

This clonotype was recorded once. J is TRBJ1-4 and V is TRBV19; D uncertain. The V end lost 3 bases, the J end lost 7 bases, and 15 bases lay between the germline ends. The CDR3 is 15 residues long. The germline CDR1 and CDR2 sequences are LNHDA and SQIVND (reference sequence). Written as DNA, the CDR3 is TGTGCCAGTAGTATCTTAGTAGACTTTGGTGAAAAACTGTTTTTT. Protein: CASSILVDFGEKLFF.

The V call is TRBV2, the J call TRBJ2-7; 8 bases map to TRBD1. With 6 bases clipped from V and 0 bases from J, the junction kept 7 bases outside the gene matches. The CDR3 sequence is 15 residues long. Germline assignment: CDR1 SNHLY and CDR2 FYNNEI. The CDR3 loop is CASSIWDRTSYEQYF. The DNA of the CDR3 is TGTGCCAGCAGCATATGGGACAGGACCTCCTACGAGCAGTACTTC.

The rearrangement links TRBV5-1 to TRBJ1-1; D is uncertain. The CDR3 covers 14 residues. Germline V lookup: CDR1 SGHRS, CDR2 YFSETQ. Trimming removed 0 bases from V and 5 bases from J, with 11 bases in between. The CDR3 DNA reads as TGCGCCAGCAGCTTGGCCGTGTTGGATACTGAAGCTTTCTTT. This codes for CASSLAVLDTEAFF.

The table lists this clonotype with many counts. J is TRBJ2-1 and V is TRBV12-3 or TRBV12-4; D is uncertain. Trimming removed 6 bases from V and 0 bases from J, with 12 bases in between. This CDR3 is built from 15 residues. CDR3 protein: CASSPTLSSYNEQFF. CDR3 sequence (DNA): TGTGCCAGCAGCCCTACCCTGAGCTCCTACAATGAGCAGTTCTTC.

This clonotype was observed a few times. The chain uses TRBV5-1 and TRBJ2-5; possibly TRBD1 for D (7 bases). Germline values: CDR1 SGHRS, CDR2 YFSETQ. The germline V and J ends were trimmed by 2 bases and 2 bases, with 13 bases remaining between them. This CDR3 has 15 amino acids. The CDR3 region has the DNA TGCGCCAGCAGCTTACGACAGGGACTTCAAGAGACCCAGTACTTC. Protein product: CASSLRQGLQETQYF.

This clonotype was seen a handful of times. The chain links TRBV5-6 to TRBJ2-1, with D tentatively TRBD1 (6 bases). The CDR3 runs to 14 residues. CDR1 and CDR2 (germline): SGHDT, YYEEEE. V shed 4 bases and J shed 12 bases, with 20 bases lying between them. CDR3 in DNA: TGTGCCAGCAGCCAGACGAACAGGGACCTCAGGCAGTTCTTC. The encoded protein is CASSQTNRDLRQFF. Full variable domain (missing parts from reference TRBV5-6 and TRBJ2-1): DAGVTQSPTHLIKTRGQQVTLRCSPKSGHDTVSWYQQALGQGPQFIFQYYEEEERQRGNFPDRFSGHQFPNYSSELNVNALLLGDSALYLCASSQTNRDLRQFFGPGTRLTVL.

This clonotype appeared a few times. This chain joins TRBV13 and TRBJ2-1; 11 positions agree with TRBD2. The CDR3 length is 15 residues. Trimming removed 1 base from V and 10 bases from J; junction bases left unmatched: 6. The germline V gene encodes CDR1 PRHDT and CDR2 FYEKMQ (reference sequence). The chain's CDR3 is CASSLELAGVEEQFF. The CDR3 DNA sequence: TGTGCCAGCAGCTTAGAACTAGCGGGAGTCGAGGAGCAGTTCTTC.

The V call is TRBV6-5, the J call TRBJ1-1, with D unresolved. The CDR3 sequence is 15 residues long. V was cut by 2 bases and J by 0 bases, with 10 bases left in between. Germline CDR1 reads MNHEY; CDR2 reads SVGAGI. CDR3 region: CASSYIASMNTEAFF. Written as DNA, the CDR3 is TGTGCCAGCAGTTACATTGCTTCCATGAACACTGAAGCTTTCTTT.

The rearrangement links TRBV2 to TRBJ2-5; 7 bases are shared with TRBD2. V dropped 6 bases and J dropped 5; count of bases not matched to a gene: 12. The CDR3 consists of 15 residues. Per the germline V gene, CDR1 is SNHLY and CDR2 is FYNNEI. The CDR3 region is CASRPHGGSGETQYF. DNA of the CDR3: TGTGCCAGCAGGCCCCACGGCGGGAGCGGGGAGACCCAGTACTTC.

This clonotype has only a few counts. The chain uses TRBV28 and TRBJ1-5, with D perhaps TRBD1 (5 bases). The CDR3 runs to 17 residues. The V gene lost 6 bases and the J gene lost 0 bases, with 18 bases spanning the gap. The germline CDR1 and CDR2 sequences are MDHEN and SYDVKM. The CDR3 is CASSPIPEGRSNQPQHF. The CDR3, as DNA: TGTGCCAGCAGCCCTATTCCCGAGGGGCGTAGCAATCAGCCCCAGCATTTT.

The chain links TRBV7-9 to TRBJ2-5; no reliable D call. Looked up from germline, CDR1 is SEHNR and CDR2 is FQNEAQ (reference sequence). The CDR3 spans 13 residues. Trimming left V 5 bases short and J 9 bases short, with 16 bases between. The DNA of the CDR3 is TGTGCCAGCAGCCATGATTCAGAGGCGTCCCAGTACTTC. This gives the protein CASSHDSEASQYF. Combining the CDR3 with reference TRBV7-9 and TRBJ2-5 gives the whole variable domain DTGVSQNPRHKITKRGQNVTFRCDPISEHNRLYWYRQTLGQGPEFLTYFQNEAQLEKSRLLSDRFSAERPKGSFSTLEIQRTEQGDSAMYLCASSHDSEASQYFGPGTRLLVL.

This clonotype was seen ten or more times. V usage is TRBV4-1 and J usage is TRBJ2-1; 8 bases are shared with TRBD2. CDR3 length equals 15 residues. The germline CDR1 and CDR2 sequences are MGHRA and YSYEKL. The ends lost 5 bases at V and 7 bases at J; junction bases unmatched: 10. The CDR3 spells CASSESGRSGNEQFF. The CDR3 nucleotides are TGCGCCAGCAGCGAAAGCGGGAGATCAGGGAATGAGCAGTTCTTC.

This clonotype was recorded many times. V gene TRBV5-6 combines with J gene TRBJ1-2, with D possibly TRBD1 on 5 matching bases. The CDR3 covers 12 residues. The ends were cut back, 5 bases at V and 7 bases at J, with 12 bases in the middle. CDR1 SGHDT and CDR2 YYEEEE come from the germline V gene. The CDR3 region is CASSSGGVGYTF. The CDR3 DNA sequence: TGTGCCAGCAGTTCTGGAGGGGTTGGCTACACCTTC.

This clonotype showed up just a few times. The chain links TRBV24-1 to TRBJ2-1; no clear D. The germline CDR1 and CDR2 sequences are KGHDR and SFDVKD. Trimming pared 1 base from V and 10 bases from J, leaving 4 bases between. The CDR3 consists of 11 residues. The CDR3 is CATSDFGEQFF. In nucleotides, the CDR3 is TGTGCCACCAGTGATTTTGGCGAGCAGTTCTTC.

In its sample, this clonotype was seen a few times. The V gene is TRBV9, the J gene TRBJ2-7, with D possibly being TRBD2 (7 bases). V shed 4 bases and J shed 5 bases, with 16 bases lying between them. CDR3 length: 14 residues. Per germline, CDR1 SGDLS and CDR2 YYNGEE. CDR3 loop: CASSLGGRGDEQYF. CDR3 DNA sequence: TGTGCCAGCAGCCTGGGGGGGAGGGGGGACGAGCAGTACTTC. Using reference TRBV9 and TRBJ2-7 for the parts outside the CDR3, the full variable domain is DSGVTQTPKHLITATGQRVTLRCSPRSGDLSVYWYQQSLDQGLQFLIQYYNGEERAKGNILERFSAQQFPDLHSELNLSSLELGDSALYFCASSLGGRGDEQYFGPGTRLTVT.

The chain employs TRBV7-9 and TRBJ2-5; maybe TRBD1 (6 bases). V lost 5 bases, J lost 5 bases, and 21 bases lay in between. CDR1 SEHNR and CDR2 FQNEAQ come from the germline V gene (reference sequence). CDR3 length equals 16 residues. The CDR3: CASSLTAGDGWETQYF. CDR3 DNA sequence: TGTGCCAGCAGCCTGACTGCAGGGGATGGTTGGGAGACCCAGTACTTC.

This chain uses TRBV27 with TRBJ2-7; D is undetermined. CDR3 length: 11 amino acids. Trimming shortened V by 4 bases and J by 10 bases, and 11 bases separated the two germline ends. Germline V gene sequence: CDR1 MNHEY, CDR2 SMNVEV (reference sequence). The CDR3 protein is CASSSPKGQYF. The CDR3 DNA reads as TGTGCCAGCAGTTCCCCAAAGGGTCAGTACTTC.